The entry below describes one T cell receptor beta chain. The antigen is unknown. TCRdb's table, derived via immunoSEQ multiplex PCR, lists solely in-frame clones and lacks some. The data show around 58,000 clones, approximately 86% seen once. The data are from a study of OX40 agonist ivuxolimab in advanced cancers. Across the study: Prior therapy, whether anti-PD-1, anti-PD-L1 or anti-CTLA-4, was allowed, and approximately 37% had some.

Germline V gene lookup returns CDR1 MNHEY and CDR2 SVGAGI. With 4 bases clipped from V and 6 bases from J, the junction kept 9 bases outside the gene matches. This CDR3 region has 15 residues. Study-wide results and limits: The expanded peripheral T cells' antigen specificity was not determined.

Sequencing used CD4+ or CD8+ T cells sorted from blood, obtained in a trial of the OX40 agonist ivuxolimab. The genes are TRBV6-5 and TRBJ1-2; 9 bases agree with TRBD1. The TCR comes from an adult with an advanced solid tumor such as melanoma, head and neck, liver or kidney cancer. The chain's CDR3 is CASSSPDRGIDGYTF. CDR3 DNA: TGTGCCAGCAGTTCCCCCGACAGGGGGATTGATGGCTACACCTTC.